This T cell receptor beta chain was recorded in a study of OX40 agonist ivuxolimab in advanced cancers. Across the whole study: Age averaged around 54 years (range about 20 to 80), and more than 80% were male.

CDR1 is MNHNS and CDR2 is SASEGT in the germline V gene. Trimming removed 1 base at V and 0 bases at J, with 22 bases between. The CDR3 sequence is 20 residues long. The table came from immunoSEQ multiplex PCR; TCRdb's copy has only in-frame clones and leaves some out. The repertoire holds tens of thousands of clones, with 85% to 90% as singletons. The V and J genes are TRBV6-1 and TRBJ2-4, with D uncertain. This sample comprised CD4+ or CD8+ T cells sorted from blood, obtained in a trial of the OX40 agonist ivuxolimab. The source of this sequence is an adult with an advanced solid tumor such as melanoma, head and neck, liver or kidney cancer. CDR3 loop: CASSEEGPPQTSLAKNIQYF. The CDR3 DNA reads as TGTGCCAGCAGTGAAGAAGGGCCCCCCCAGACTTCTTTAGCCAAAAACATTCAGTACTTC.